The 5 T cell receptor beta chains in this list originate from one sample, sequenced in a study of cytotoxic CD8 clonotypes in ibrutinib-treated CLL. Sequencing used immunoSEQ multiplex PCR; TCRdb keeps in-frame clones, though not all of them. The data hold 200,000 to 250,000 clones, with 70% observed a single time. The source was PBMCs, collected after 24 months of ibrutinib treatment. The receptors were gathered from a human donor with chronic lymphocytic leukemia.

This clone was found a few times. The CDR3 sequence: CASSSRGTSTNQPQHF. CDR3 DNA sequence: TGTGCCAGCAGTTCCCGAGGGACGAGCACAAATCAGCCCCAGCATTTT. This chain uses TRBV28 with TRBJ1-5; TRBD1 might be the D (5 bases). Looked up from germline, CDR1 is MDHEN and CDR2 is SYDVKM. Between the trimmed V and J ends, which lost 4 bases and 4 bases, there was a span of 17 bases. The length of the CDR3 is 16 residues. Drawing the rest from reference TRBV28 and TRBJ1-5, the complete variable domain is DVKVTQSSRYLVKRTGEKVFLECVQDMDHENMFWYRQDPGLGLRLIYFSYDVKMKEKGDIPEGYSVSREKKERFSLILESASTNQTSMYLCASSSRGTSTNQPQHFGDGTRLSIL.

The chain couples TRBV10-2 to TRBJ2-7; 10 bases map to TRBD1. V lost 6 bases to trimming and J lost 2 bases; unmatched junction nucleotides: 7. The CDR3 has 15 amino acids. Per germline, CDR1 WSHSY and CDR2 SAAADI. CDR3 in DNA: TGCGCCAGCAGAGACCCTGGGACAGGGGCCTACGAGCAGTACTTC. As protein: CASRDPGTGAYEQYF.

This clone was recorded a few times. The chain couples TRBV6-5 to TRBJ2-7; the match to TRBD2 covers 7 bases. Trimming removed 2 bases from V and 4 bases from J; junction bases left unmatched: 5. This CDR3 contains 14 residues. Germline-derived CDR1 and CDR2 are MNHEY and SVGAGI. This CDR3 reads CASSYLGLGYEQYF. The DNA of the CDR3 is TGTGCCAGCAGTTACCTCGGACTAGGGTACGAGCAGTACTTC.

The gene calls are TRBV11-2 and TRBJ1-2; no firm D call. Germline lookup yields CDR1 SGHAT and CDR2 FQNNGV. V lost 0 bases and J 4 bases, leaving 9 bases between the germline ends. This CDR3 contains 14 residues. The CDR3 sequence: CASSLEHSPYGYTF. The CDR3 coding sequence is TGTGCCAGCAGCTTAGAACATTCACCCTATGGCTACACCTTC.

This chain connects TRBV6-5 to TRBJ2-1; tentatively, D is TRBD2 (6 bases). The germline CDR1 and CDR2 sequences are MNHEY and SVGAGI. The CDR3 runs to 14 residues. The germline V and J ends were trimmed by 6 bases and 6 bases, with 15 bases remaining between them. CDR3 region: CASSDPGGINEQFF. The DNA for the CDR3 is TGTGCCAGCAGCGACCCCGGCGGGATCAATGAGCAGTTCTTC.